The entry below gives a single T cell receptor beta chain sequence along with its context. Its specificity is unknown. The data derive from a study of CD8+ T cells in alopecia areata. Study summary: Treated patients were scored for severity by percent of scalp affected. The study, taken as a whole, reports: Persistence during tofacitinib was seen for many expanded lesional clones in scalp and blood.

RNA was isolated and reverse transcribed to cDNA, the sequencing template. The assay was immunoSEQ multiplex PCR, and TCRdb's table has in-frame clones only and misses some. This table holds some 150,000 clones, roughly 63% found once. The treatment here: oral pan-JAK inhibitor, 5-10 mg twice daily. The source is a human donor with alopecia areata. The source was CD4+ T cells sorted from blood, collected at approximately week 56, from a patient treated with tofacitinib.

CDR3 loop: CASSVVETGFWDTF. The CDR3 nucleotides read TGTGCCAGCAGCGTAGTCGAGACAGGGTTTTGGGACACCTTC. The V and J genes are TRBV9 and TRBJ1-2, with 7 nucleotides matching TRBD1. Trimming took 0 bases from V and 12 from J; bases not matched to a gene: 11. The germline V gene has CDR1 SGDLS and CDR2 YYNGEE. This CDR3 region has 14 residues.